This T cell receptor (beta chain) was recorded in a study of blood T cells in healthy people across ages. CDR3 length: 11 residues. The ends were cut back, 6 bases at V and 11 bases at J, with 16 bases in the middle. The germline CDR1 and CDR2 sequences are SQVTM and ANQGSEA. Using a J-beta primer mix together with a sample-barcoded 5' primer, a second PCR was run for roughly 7 to 11 cycles. TCRdb recomputed calls from the 5' RACE reads with MiXCR, one row per CDR3 protein. The sample carries about 1.7 million distinct CDR3 sequences, roughly 27% recorded once. This clonotype was detected only a few times. Per-sample PBMC isolation yielded at least 6.5 million cells. Extracted total RNA amounted to at least 5.5 micrograms for each sample.

The V call is TRBV29-1, the J call TRBJ2-5; the D gene is possibly TRBD1 (5 bases). The TCR was taken from a woman aged 25 to 39 in good health. The sequencing input was blood. CDR3 amino acids: CSVEIAGWQYF. CDR3 sequence (DNA): TGCAGCGTCGAAATTGCAGGGTGGCAGTACTTC.